This TCR beta chain was obtained from a study of cytomegalovirus exposure and HLA in healthy donors. Concerning this clone: Antigen: not known. Germline is not matched at one junction end, which may reflect a read error.

Primers included in the PCR were 60 Vbeta and 13 Jbeta primers. Clones were sequenced by immunoSEQ multiplex PCR, and TCRdb holds only the in-frame ones, with some missing. Of approximately 120,000 clones in the sample, about four fifths were seen once. Study-wide points: Productive rates of about 87% or about 30% were seen for most TCR beta V segments in an earlier analysis.

The sequence derives from a woman aged 55-69 years in good health and CMV-seropositive. The sequenced sample was PBMCs.

CDR3 sequence: CSSSIAGRGGAFF. CDR3 bases: TGTTCCAGCAGCATTGCAGGGAGGGGGGGAGCTTTCTTT. The chain carries TRBV7-9 and TRBJ1-1, with a possible D match to TRBD1 (6 bases). CDR1 is SEHNR and CDR2 is FQNEAQ in the germline V gene (reference sequence). This CDR3 contains 13 residues.